Listed here is a single T cell receptor (beta chain). The antigen is not known. Each sample had two DNA replicates, approximately 0.52 ug blood or around 1.5 ug tissue. Assay: immunoSEQ multiplex PCR; the TCRdb copy retains only in-frame clones and omits some. The data show about 3,600 clones, roughly 64% seen once. This CDR3 is 15 amino acids long. Looked up from germline, CDR1 is SGHNT and CDR2 is YYREEE (reference sequence). Trimming removed 4 bases from V and 6 bases from J, with 17 bases in between. This sample is drawn from a study of early stage breast cancer tumors. The wider study: ER+/PR+/HER2- status applied to about 70% of the 16 invasive breast tumors. Samples were sequenced at 9 to 10-fold average coverage. The study's findings and limits: Comparing each tissue with blood distinguished tumor from normal in about 85% of the 16 patients.

The chain uses TRBV5-4 and TRBJ2-1; D might be TRBD2 (5 bases). This sequence was found in a person between 35 and 49 years old with breast cancer. The sequenced material came from breast tumor tissue. The CDR3 here is CASSRVGREANEQFF. CDR3 DNA: TGTGCCAGCAGCAGAGTGGGGAGAGAGGCCAATGAGCAGTTCTTC.